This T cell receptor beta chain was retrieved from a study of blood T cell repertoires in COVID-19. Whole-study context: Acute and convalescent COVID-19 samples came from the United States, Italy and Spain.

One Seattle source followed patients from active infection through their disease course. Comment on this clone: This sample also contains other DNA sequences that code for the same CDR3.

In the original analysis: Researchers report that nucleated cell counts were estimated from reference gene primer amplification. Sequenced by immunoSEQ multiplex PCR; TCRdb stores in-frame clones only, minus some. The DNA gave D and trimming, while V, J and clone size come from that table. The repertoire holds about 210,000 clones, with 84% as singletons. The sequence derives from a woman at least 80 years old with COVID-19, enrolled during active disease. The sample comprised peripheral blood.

CDR3 bases: TGTGCCAGCAGCGAGGCGGGTTACGAGCAGTACTTC. Translation: CASSEAGYEQYF. The genes are TRBV2 and TRBJ2-7, with a possible D match to TRBD2 (5 bases). CDR1 and CDR2 from the germline V gene are SNHLY and FYNNEI. The CDR3 is 12 amino acids. V gave up 6 bases and J gave up 4 bases, with 10 bases separating them. Full variable domain (missing parts from reference TRBV2 and TRBJ2-7): EPEVTQTPSHQVTQMGQEVILRCVPISNHLYFYWYRQILGQKVEFLVSFYNNEISEKSEIFDDQFSVERPDGSNFTLKIRSTKLEDSAMYFCASSEAGYEQYFGPGTRLTVT.